These 13 T cell receptor beta chains originate from one sample sequenced in a study of T cells in Graves' hyperthyroidism and ophthalmopathy. Authors of the study amplified TCR beta CDR3 regions from RNA transcripts. The HTBI primer set was used in a first-round RT-PCR of the TCR CDR3. MiXCR was run by TCRdb on the multiplex PCR reads, yielding one entry per CDR3 protein. The repertoire consists of about 350,000 distinct CDR3 sequences, with roughly 20% occurring once and the leading ten covering around 15%. The specimen was blood. Every receptor here comes from a woman aged 35 to 49 with Graves' ophthalmopathy.

Ten or more counts support this clonotype. The V and J genes are TRBV29-1 and TRBJ2-7; D is unresolved. V was trimmed by 6 bases and J by 4 bases, leaving 7 bases between them. Germline V gene lookup returns CDR1 SQVTM and CDR2 ANQGSEA. The CDR3 runs 10 residues. The CDR3 here is CSVLIYEQYF. The CDR3 nucleotides read TGCAGCGTCTTGATTTACGAGCAGTACTTC.

This clonotype was found many times. The J gene is TRBJ1-3, the V gene TRBV7-2; D is unclear. V lost 5 bases and J lost 0, with 5 bases in between. This CDR3 comprises 13 residues. CDR1 and CDR2 from the germline V gene are SGHTA and FQGNSA. This chain's CDR3 is CASSPNSGNTIYF. The CDR3, as DNA: TGTGCCAGCAGCCCGAACTCTGGAAACACCATATATTTT.

The gene calls are TRBV12-3 or TRBV12-4 and TRBJ2-5; D is tentatively TRBD1 or TRBD2 (5 bases each). The ends were cut back, 5 bases at V and 2 bases at J, with 15 bases in the middle. The CDR3 is made up of 15 amino acids. CDR3 bases: TGTGCCAGCAGTCTCAGTGGGGGTTTACAAGAGACCCAGTACTTC. Translated, it gives CASSLSGGLQETQYF.

This clonotype was seen repeatedly, ten times or more. V and J are TRBV28 and TRBJ2-3; D not resolved. V gave up 3 bases and J gave up 1 base, with 14 bases separating them. The germline CDR1 and CDR2 sequences are MDHEN and SYDVKM. The CDR3 runs to 16 residues. The CDR3 loop reads CASSFKGFWRTDTQYF. The CDR3, as DNA: TGTGCCAGCAGTTTTAAGGGTTTCTGGCGCACAGATACGCAGTATTTT.

This clonotype was picked up many times. The gene calls are TRBV6-4 and TRBJ2-2, with 8 bases fitting TRBD2. With V trimmed by 0 bases and J by 4 bases, 4 bases remained unmatched. The CDR3 is 16 residues long. Per the germline V gene, CDR1 is MRHNA and CDR2 is SNTAGT. In DNA form, the CDR3 reads TGTGCCAGCAGTGACTCGCCCGGGGGGGGCACCGGGGAGCTGTTTTTT. Translation gives CASSDSPGGGTGELFF.

In its sample, this clonotype was seen many times. The chain recombines TRBV28 with TRBJ2-5; D not certain. This CDR3 is built from 13 residues. Germline loops: CDR1 MDHEN, CDR2 SYDVKM. Trimming shortened V by 4 bases and J by 2 bases, and 8 bases separated the two germline ends. CDR3 loop: CASSSVLQETQYF. The CDR3 nucleotides are TGTGCCAGCAGTTCAGTACTGCAAGAGACCCAGTACTTC.

This clonotype was observed at least ten times. This chain links TRBV11-2 with TRBJ2-7; D possibly uses TRBD1 or TRBD2 (5 bases each). Trimming removed 1 base from V and 6 bases from J, with 10 bases in between. CDR1 is SGHAT, CDR2 FQNNGV, per germline. CDR3 length: 13 amino acids. CDR3 sequence (DNA): TGTGCCAGCAGCTTAGCCAGGGAGCGCGAGCAGTACTTC. Protein: CASSLAREREQYF. Full variable domain (missing parts from reference TRBV11-2 and TRBJ2-7): EAGVAQSPRYKIIEKRQSVAFWCNPISGHATLYWYQQILGQGPKLLIQFQNNGVVDDSQLPKDRFSAERLKGVDSTLKIQPAKLEDSAVYLCASSLAREREQYFGPGTRLTVT.

This clonotype was seen ten or more times. The gene calls are TRBV11-2 and TRBJ1-1; 8 positions agree with TRBD1. This CDR3 is 17 amino acids long. CDR1 and CDR2 (germline): SGHAT, FQNNGV. The J segment lost 1 base and the V segment lost 0 bases, leaving 7 bases of the junction unmatched. The CDR3 DNA sequence: TGTGCCAGCAGCTTAGAATGGACAGGGCGAGGGAACACTGAAGCTTTCTTT. Amino acids: CASSLEWTGRGNTEAFF. Full variable domain (rest looked up from reference TRBV11-2 and TRBJ1-1): EAGVAQSPRYKIIEKRQSVAFWCNPISGHATLYWYQQILGQGPKLLIQFQNNGVVDDSQLPKDRFSAERLKGVDSTLKIQPAKLEDSAVYLCASSLEWTGRGNTEAFFGQGTRLTVV.

At least ten counts were recorded for this clonotype. The genes are TRBV7-2 and TRBJ2-7; 8 bases line up with TRBD2. The V and J ends lost 5 bases and 2 bases, in that order; junction bases with no gene match: 5. Germline V lookup: CDR1 SGHTA, CDR2 FQGNSA. CDR3 size: 14 residues. In DNA form, the CDR3 reads TGTGCCAGCAGCAGTAGCGGGAACACCTACGAGCAGTACTTC. This codes for CASSSSGNTYEQYF.

This clonotype appeared a few times. This rearrangement joins TRBV6-2 or TRBV6-3 to TRBJ1-1, with 8 bases aligning to TRBD1. This CDR3 has 13 residues. CDR1 and CDR2 from the germline V gene are MNHEY and SVGEGT. V shed 6 bases and J 5 bases; nucleotides not matched to a gene: 5. CDR3: CASRDRVGTEAFF. Here the CDR3 DNA reads TGTGCCAGCAGGGACAGGGTTGGGACTGAAGCTTTCTTT.

This clonotype has ten or more counts. CDR3 sequence reads: CASSYTLGGDYEQYF. For the CDR3, the DNA is TGTGCCAGCAGTTATACCCTCGGGGGGGACTACGAGCAGTACTTC. The rearrangement links TRBV6-5 to TRBJ2-7; TRBD2 matches 8 bases. Trimming cost V 3 bases and J 3 bases; bases outside gene matches: 7. The germline CDR1 and CDR2 sequences are MNHEY and SVGAGI. CDR3 length: 15 residues.

This clonotype has a count of ten or more. The chain joins TRBV20-1 to TRBJ1-2, with D perhaps TRBD1 (5 bases). The CDR3 is 13 amino acids. CDR1 DFQATT and CDR2 SNEGSKA come from the germline V gene (reference sequence). V was cut by 0 bases and J by 8 bases, with 13 bases left in between. In DNA form, the CDR3 reads TGCAGTGCTAGAGATCTCAGGGTAGGGGGCTACACCTTC. It specifies CSARDLRVGGYTF.

This clonotype was detected ten times or more. Sequence at one end of the junction differs from germline and may be a read error. The rearrangement links TRBV11-2 to TRBJ2-7; D not resolved. Per the germline V gene, CDR1 is SGHAT and CDR2 is FQNNGV. This CDR3 comprises 15 residues. CDR3 sequence (DNA): TGTGCCGGCAGCGTCGCTATTTCGAATGTCTACGAGCAGTACTTC. Amino acid sequence: CAGSVAISNVYEQYF.